Below, one T cell receptor (beta chain) is given with its context. Its antigen is not identified. Amplification by 5'RACE using constant-segment primers produced TCR alpha and TCR beta cDNA libraries that carried sample barcodes and UMIs. One entry per CDR3 protein results from TCRdb running MiXCR on the 5' RACE reads. The sample gives 300,000 to 350,000 distinct CDR3 sequences, about an eighth of which show up once; roughly a fifth is in the top ten. These data originate in a study of T-cell memory formation after mild COVID-19. Study-wide context: Most TCR clusters belonged to a single donor.

Study observations and caveats: Cross-reactive memory seemingly joined, as some responding clones were found in pre-infection memory. The study found contracting CD4+ clones mainly in CM and EM and contracting CD8+ clones in EMRA.

The V gene lost 0 bases and the J gene lost 4 bases, with 9 bases spanning the gap. Germline loops: CDR1 MNHNS, CDR2 SASEGT. The CDR3 length is 14 residues. This chain joins TRBV6-1 and TRBJ1-1; no clear D. The specimen was PBMCs or a T cell subset sorted from them (not recorded which). The receptor comes from a man between 18 and 29 years old who had mild COVID-19 (a few samples of this study predate the infection). Cell type and time point are not known. Written as DNA, the CDR3 is TGTGCCAGCAGTGAAGCGCTTGTTATCACTGAAGCTTTCTTT. Amino acid sequence: CASSEALVITEAFF.